This TCR beta chain emerged from a study of T cells expressing NK-cell markers. Across the study: The study drew TCR beta repertoires from sorted CD3+CD56+NKG2C+, CD3+CD56+NKG2C- and CD3+CD56-NKG2C+ T cells. Of eight sequenced donors, seven were HCMV-seropositive and one HCMV-seronegative. Broader study findings: Clarity on HCMV specificity was lacking for the expanded NKG2C+ T cell clones.

The germline gives CDR1 MNHEY, CDR2 SVGEGT. This CDR3 spans 15 amino acids. Comment on this clonotype: Antigen unknown.

Generation of TCR beta cDNA was performed by 5'RACE template switching incorporating UMIs. For each CDR3 protein, TCRdb gives one entry from its re-call of the 5' RACE reads, without DNA. Recorded for this sample: over 350,000 distinct CDR3 sequences. The receptor was isolated from a woman aged 50 to 60 in good health. The specimen was blood T cells: a sorted CD56 or NKG2C T cell subset, CD4+ or CD8+ T cells, or bulk PBMC T cells (not recorded which). The genes are TRBV6-2 or TRBV6-3 and TRBJ2-3; the D call from TCRdb, TRBD1, cannot be confirmed without DNA. CDR3 amino acids: CASRGGTVSTDTQYF.